Following are 21 T cell receptor beta chains from one sample sequenced in a study of a mutant IDH1 vaccine in newly diagnosed glioma. Antigens for these TCRs are unknown. Time point described: week 47, end of study. Topical imiquimod accompanied each vaccine dose, which consisted of 300 ug of mutant IDH1 20-mer peptide. Sequencing used immunoSEQ multiplex PCR; TCRdb keeps in-frame clones, though not all of them. There are tens of thousands of clones in the sample; 89% occur only once, and around 2.4% lies in the top ten. Material: PBMCs, obtained from a glioma patient whose treatment included an IDH1 peptide vaccine. These receptor sequences come from a man aged 40-49 years with glioma.

The chain has TRBV6-6 and TRBJ1-3, with a weak D call TRBD1 (5 bases). There are 16 residues in the CDR3. V was trimmed by 2 bases and J by 0 bases, leaving 11 bases between them. Germline V gene data show CDR1 as MNHNY and CDR2 as SVGAGI (reference sequence). CDR3 sequence reads: CASSYQGSPSGNTIYF. The CDR3 bases are TGTGCCAGCAGTTACCAGGGATCCCCCTCTGGAAACACCATATATTTT.

The chain joins TRBV18 to TRBJ2-5; D is unclear. The germline V gene encodes CDR1 KGHSH and CDR2 LQKENI. V lost 1 base to trimming and J lost 5 bases, with 8 bases between them. The CDR3 runs to 13 residues. CDR3 protein: CASSPRQRETQYF. In DNA, the CDR3 is TGTGCCAGCTCACCACGGCAAAGGGAGACCCAGTACTTC.

The chain is built from TRBV28 and TRBJ1-4; maybe TRBD1 (5 bases). The CDR3 is 16 amino acids. The germline V gene has CDR1 MDHEN and CDR2 SYDVKM. Between the trimmed V and J ends, which lost 4 bases and 7 bases, there was a span of 19 bases. Here the CDR3 DNA reads TGTGCCAGCAGTTCTCACGGGGGGTCCTCGACTGAAAAACTGTTTTTT. Amino acids: CASSSHGGSSTEKLFF.

The genes are TRBV30 and TRBJ1-3; possible D gene TRBD1, 6 bases. V dropped 1 base and J dropped 4 bases, with 11 bases sitting between them. Germline lookup yields CDR1 GTSNPN and CDR2 SVGIG (reference sequence). CDR3 length equals 14 residues. The CDR3 nucleotides read TGTGCCTGGAGTGCCGACAGGTCCGGAAACACCATATATTTT. Its protein product is CAWSADRSGNTIYF.

The rearrangement links TRBV30 to TRBJ2-5; 11 bases are a match to TRBD2. This CDR3 has 15 amino acids. Germline CDR1 and CDR2: GTSNPN and SVGIG (reference sequence). J lost 4 bases, V lost 2 bases, and 6 bases had no gene match. The CDR3 reads CAWSSGLAGGETQYF. The CDR3 region has the DNA TGTGCCTGGAGTAGCGGGCTAGCGGGGGGAGAGACCCAGTACTTC.

The rearrangement links TRBV18 to TRBJ1-1, with D unresolved. This CDR3 is built from 13 residues. Trimming took off 3 bases at V and 4 bases at J, with 9 bases between the two ends. The germline V gene has CDR1 KGHSH and CDR2 LQKENI. The CDR3 sequence is CASSPSGSTEAFF. CDR3 bases: TGTGCCAGCTCACCTTCGGGGAGCACTGAAGCTTTCTTT.

The V and J genes are TRBV15 and TRBJ1-4; D is undetermined. Germline assignment: CDR1 LNHNV and CDR2 YYDKDF (reference sequence). This CDR3 has 19 amino acids. The germline V and J ends were trimmed by 1 base and 0 bases, with 18 bases remaining between them. CDR3 loop: CATSRAPLGRPATNEKLFF. The CDR3 nucleotides are TGTGCCACCAGCAGAGCCCCGCTAGGACGACCCGCAACTAATGAAAAACTGTTTTTT.

The V gene is TRBV27, the J gene TRBJ2-6, with D perhaps being TRBD1 or TRBD2 (5 bases each). V was trimmed by 4 bases and J by 0 bases, leaving 25 bases between them. There are 21 residues in the CDR3. Per the germline V gene, CDR1 is MNHEY and CDR2 is SMNVEV (reference sequence). CDR3 sequence (DNA): TGTGCCAGCAGTTCCCTGGGTGGGGACCCTAAGACCTCCTCTGGGGCCAACGTCCTGACTTTC. This sequence encodes CASSSLGGDPKTSSGANVLTF.

CDR3 loop: CATGDTGELFF. DNA of the CDR3: TGTGCCACCGGCGACACCGGGGAGCTGTTTTTT. This sequence joins TRBV6-5 and TRBJ2-2; D unresolved. Trimming took off 10 bases at V and 3 bases at J, with 6 bases between the two ends. This CDR3 comprises 11 residues. Germline V lookup: CDR1 MNHEY, CDR2 SVGAGI.

The rearrangement uses TRBV28 and TRBJ1-5; D is perhaps TRBD1 (5 bases). Trimming took off 3 bases at V and 0 bases at J, with 9 bases between the two ends. The germline V gene encodes CDR1 MDHEN and CDR2 SYDVKM. The CDR3 extends over 15 amino acids. The CDR3 nucleotides read TGTGCCAGCAGTTTGCGGGGGAATAGCAATCAGCCCCAGCATTTT. Translating gives CASSLRGNSNQPQHF.

This chain uses TRBV10-3 with TRBJ1-1, with D unclear. The V gene lost 6 bases and the J gene lost 1 base, with 3 bases spanning the gap. Germline V gene lookup returns CDR1 ENHRY and CDR2 SYGVKD. The CDR3 loop spans 11 amino acids. CDR3 nucleotide sequence: TGTGCCATCAGAGGGAACACTGAAGCTTTCTTT. This encodes CAIRGNTEAFF.

The chain employs TRBV2 and TRBJ1-5; weak D call: TRBD1 (5 bases). This CDR3 spans 12 amino acids. V was pared by 7 bases and J by 9 bases, with 13 bases between. The germline gives CDR1 SNHLY, CDR2 FYNNEI. The CDR3 DNA reads TGTGCCAGCACGCAGGGTGGCGGGCCCCAGCATTTT. As protein: CASTQGGGPQHF.

The V gene is TRBV14, the J gene TRBJ2-1; 9 bases are shared with TRBD2. In germline, CDR1 is SGHDN, CDR2 FVKESK. This CDR3 region has 16 residues. Trimming cost V 2 bases and J 5 bases; bases outside gene matches: 7. CDR3: CASSQLTSGYNNEQFF. CDR3 bases: TGTGCCAGCAGCCAACTAACTAGCGGGTATAACAATGAGCAGTTCTTC.

This clone appeared a single time. The J gene is TRBJ2-1, the V gene TRBV5-1; D uncertain. The germline CDR1 and CDR2 sequences are SGHRS and YFSETQ. Trimming pared 2 bases from V and 10 bases from J, leaving 7 bases between. The CDR3 is 11 amino acids. The CDR3 DNA reads TGCGCCAGCAGCTTCCTTAGAGAGCAGTTCTTC. Its protein is CASSFLREQFF.

The gene calls are TRBV5-6 and TRBJ1-6; 10 bases line up with TRBD1. The CDR3 has 13 residues. CDR1 and CDR2 from the germline V gene are SGHDT and YYEEEE. Unmatched junction bases numbered 6, after V lost 3 bases and J lost 15 bases. The chain's CDR3 is CASSWGWTGGLHF. CDR3 bases: TGTGCCAGCAGCTGGGGATGGACAGGGGGCCTCCACTTT.

V gene TRBV5-1 combines with J gene TRBJ1-2; tentatively, D is TRBD1 (5 bases). The V end was cut by 5 bases, the J end by 4 bases, with 15 bases between. CDR3 size: 14 residues. From germline, CDR1 is SGHRS and CDR2 YFSETQ. The CDR3 is CASRPQGEGYGYTF. CDR3 nucleotide sequence: TGCGCCAGCAGACCTCAGGGAGAGGGCTATGGCTACACCTTC. Filled out from reference TRBV5-1 and TRBJ1-2, the complete variable domain reads KAGVTQTPRYLIKTRGQQVTLSCSPISGHRSVSWYQQTPGQGLQFLFEYFSETQRNKGNFPGRFSGRQFSNSRSEMNVSTLELGDSALYLCASRPQGEGYGYTFGSGTRLTVV.

The J gene is TRBJ2-7, the V gene TRBV7-2; 7 bases agree with TRBD1. The CDR3 runs 14 residues. J gave up 1 base and V 4 bases, and 4 bases lay outside the gene matches. CDR1 is SGHTA and CDR2 is FQGNSA in the germline V gene. The CDR3 region is CASSSRTGSYEQYV. CDR3 nucleotide sequence: TGTGCCAGCAGCTCTAGGACAGGTTCCTACGAGCAGTACGTC.

The genes are TRBV7-2 and TRBJ1-2, with D unresolved. V gave up 5 bases and J gave up 4 bases, with 5 bases separating them. Germline assignment: CDR1 SGHTA and CDR2 FQGNSA. The CDR3 runs to 11 residues. The CDR3 DNA is TGTGCCAGCAGCCTCTTCTATGGCTACACCTTC. Translating it yields CASSLFYGYTF.

The rearrangement links TRBV2 to TRBJ2-5; possible D gene TRBD2, 6 bases. Trimming shortened V by 5 bases and J by 2 bases, and 15 bases separated the two germline ends. This CDR3 spans 15 amino acids. Germline CDR1 and CDR2: SNHLY and FYNNEI. The CDR3 loop is CASSFSGGAQETQYF. CDR3 nucleotides: TGTGCCAGCAGTTTTAGTGGAGGGGCACAAGAGACCCAGTACTTC.

The chain couples TRBV25-1 to TRBJ1-1; D is ambiguous. The V gene's germline CDR1 is MGHDK and CDR2 SYGVNS. The CDR3 is 15 amino acids. With 5 bases removed from V and 3 bases from J, the gap between germline ends came to 16 bases. As DNA, the CDR3 is TGTGCCAGCAGTCCCTTGGTAGGGTGGGACACTGAAGCTTTCTTT. Translation: CASSPLVGWDTEAFF.

The CDR3 DNA follows: TGCGCCAGCAGCCAAGAACCCTACACTAATTCACCCCTCCACTTT. Translation: CASSQEPYTNSPLHF. The genes are TRBV4-3 and TRBJ1-6, with D unresolved. The CDR3 runs 15 residues. The V and J ends lost 0 bases and 6 bases respectively, with 9 bases between them. Germline V lookup: CDR1 LGHNA, CDR2 YSLEER.